The clone carrying this T cell receptor beta chain was counted between two and nine times. Its antigen remains unknown. These data are taken from a study of early T cells in non-severe SARS-CoV-2 infection. The study, taken as a whole, reports: Sequences matched to VDJdb favored anti-spike CD8 responses, while private and CD4 specificities were missed.

Individual cDNA molecules received unique molecular identifiers. From the 5' RACE reads, TCRdb called clonotypes with MiXCR, one entry per CDR3 protein. The profile shows just over 95,000 distinct CDR3 sequences, 8% to 13% of them singletons. The TCR sequence derives from an adult who was a healthcare worker with PCR-confirmed SARS-CoV-2 infection or an uninfected control (not recorded which). Sequenced sample: whole blood.

The CDR3 sequence is CASSPRGTGSTDTQYF. CDR3 coding DNA: TGTGCCAGCAGCCCCCGTGGGACAGGGAGCACAGATACGCAGTATTTT. The chain carries TRBV5-6 and TRBJ2-3, with 9 bases identical to TRBD1. The J segment lost 0 bases and the V segment lost 4 bases, leaving 6 bases of the junction unmatched. CDR3 size: 16 residues. CDR1 and CDR2 from the germline V gene are SGHDT and YYEEEE.